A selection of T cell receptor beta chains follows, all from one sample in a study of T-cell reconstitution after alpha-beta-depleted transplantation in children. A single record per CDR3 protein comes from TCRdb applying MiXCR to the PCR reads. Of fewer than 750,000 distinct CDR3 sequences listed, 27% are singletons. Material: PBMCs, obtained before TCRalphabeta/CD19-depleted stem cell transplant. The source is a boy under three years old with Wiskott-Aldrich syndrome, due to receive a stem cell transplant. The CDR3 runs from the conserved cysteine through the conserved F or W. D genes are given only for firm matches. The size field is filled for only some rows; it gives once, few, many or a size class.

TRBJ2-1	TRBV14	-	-	TGTGCCAGCAGCCAAGAGGCAGGGATTATCGATGAGCAGTTCTTC	CASSQEAGIIDEQFF
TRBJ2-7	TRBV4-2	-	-	TGTGCCAGCAGCCCCCGACCCGAGCGGTCTTACGAGCAGTACTTC	CASSPRPERSYEQYF
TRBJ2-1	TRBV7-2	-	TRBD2	TGTGCCAGCAGCTTACTCGGGGCCCTTCGGGGACTAGCGGGAGGTCCTTACTACAATGAGCAGTTCTTC	CASSLLGALRGLAGGPYYNEQFF
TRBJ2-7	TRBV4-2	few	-	TGTGCCAGCAGCCAAGACCCAACAGGGCCCTACGAGCAGTACTTC	CASSQDPTGPYEQYF
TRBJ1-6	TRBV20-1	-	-	TGCAGTGCTAGAGATTCTCGCGGCGGAATAAACCTCCACTTT	CSARDSRGGINLHF
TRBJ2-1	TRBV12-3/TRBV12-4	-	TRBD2	TGTGCCAGCAGACTAGCGGGAGGCCGGTACAATGAGCAGTTCTTC	CASRLAGGRYNEQFF
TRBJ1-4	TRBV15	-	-	TGTGCCACCAGCGGGGGACCGACAAATGAAAAACTGTTTTTT	CATSGGPTNEKLFF
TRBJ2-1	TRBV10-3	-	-	TGTGCCATCAGTGAGGGGGCGAGGGAGCAGTTCTTC	CAISEGAREQFF
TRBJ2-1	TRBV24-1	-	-	TGTGCCACCAGTGATTCCCGACAGGGAGGGTTCAATGAGCAGTTCTTC	CATSDSRQGGFNEQFF
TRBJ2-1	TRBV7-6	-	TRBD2	TGTGCCAGCAGCGAGGGACTAGCGGGACTCTCTCTGTACAATGAGCAGTTCTTC	CASSEGLAGLSLYNEQFF
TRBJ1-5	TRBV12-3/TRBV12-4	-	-	TGTGCCAGCAGGTATTCACAGGGAAATCAGCCCCAGCATTTT	CASRYSQGNQPQHF